What follows describes a single T cell receptor (beta chain). The sample holds one count of this clone. It has no known antigen specificity. No much larger clone exists at a distance of one base, and base qualities are not known. This sample is drawn from a study of radiotherapy plus CTLA-4 blockade in lung cancer (dated by TCRdb to between 2018 and 2020). Background for the entire study: Among the enrolled patients, approximately 18% had an objective response, and 31% reached disease control.

Here is what the overall study found, with its caveats: Early dynamic changes in blood T cell clones, together with increased serum interferon-beta after radiation, were reported as the strongest predictors of response. TCR clones derived from tumors expanded in peripheral blood after treatment with radiotherapy and ipilimumab.

The V end loses 6 bases and the J end loses 5 bases, and a stretch of 11 bases separates them. Measured from the cysteine to the phenylalanine, the CDR3 is 13 residues long. Left in the record is the CDR3 DNA by itself, 39 bases read in frame from the first base. According to the germline V gene, CDR1 reads MDHEN and CDR2 reads SYDVKM. The study tested focal radiation therapy combined with CTLA-4 blockade (ipilimumab) in patients with chemo-refractory metastatic non-small-cell lung cancer. The library was built by means of the immunoSEQ multiplex PCR assay. What TCRdb holds here is the immuneACCESS table cut down to in-frame rearrangements. Part of the clones is not present; checked against another copy, under half of the missing clones reflect an unresolved V gene, and the others are unexplained. The table for this sample lists roughly 66,000 clones; about four fifths of them were counted only once. The ten largest account for less than 4.5% of the sample.

The receptor was derived from a human donor with non-small cell lung cancer who had a partial response to radiotherapy plus ipilimumab. The specimen was peripheral blood, collected from a patient treated with radiotherapy plus ipilimumab. This chain is built from TRBV28 and TRBJ1-5; a tentative D match to TRBD1 spans 5 bases. The nucleotide sequence reads as follows: TGTGCCAGCAGATCGGGGGTGGATCAGCCCCAGCATTTT. The encoded protein is CASRSGVDQPQHF. The full variable domain, completed from the reference TRBV28 and TRBJ1-5 proteins outside the CDR3, reads DVKVTQSSRYLVKRTGEKVFLECVQDMDHENMFWYRQDPGLGLRLIYFSYDVKMKEKGDIPEGYSVSREKKERFSLILESASTNQTSMYLCASRSGVDQPQHFGDGTRLSIL.